A single sample gave rise to the 2 T cell receptor beta chains below, sequenced in a study of cytomegalovirus exposure and HLA in healthy donors. PCR employed 60 Vbeta and 13 Jbeta primers. Profiling relied on immunoSEQ multiplex PCR, and the TCRdb table lists in-frame clones only, not all of them. This sample has more than 90,000 clones, with about two thirds found just once. The source material was PBMCs. These receptors originate from a man between 50 and 59 years old in good health and CMV-seronegative.

The chain joins TRBV5-1 to TRBJ2-7; D remains ambiguous. V dropped 1 base and J dropped 4 bases, with 9 bases sitting between them. Germline CDR1 is SGHRS and CDR2 is YFSETQ. The CDR3 extends over 13 amino acids. The CDR3 DNA sequence: TGCGCCAGCAGCTTGTCGGCCGGGTACGAGCAGTACTTC. Its translation is CASSLSAGYEQYF.

The rearrangement joins TRBV4-1 to TRBJ2-5; a weak D match, TRBD1 (5 bases). The CDR3 contains 14 residues. CDR1 MGHRA and CDR2 YSYEKL come from the germline V gene. V was cut by 2 bases and J by 3 bases, with 10 bases left in between. In nucleotides, the CDR3 is TGCGCCAGCAGCCAATCAGGGTGGGAAGAGACCCAGTACTTC. This codes for CASSQSGWEETQYF.